This paragraph covers one T cell receptor (beta chain) sequence. Its target is not known. Cases classed as stable hyperthyroidism had no ophthalmopathy within 18 months of follow-up. More than 7.5 ml of fresh blood yielded the PBMCs by density gradient. These data belong to a study of Graves' ophthalmopathy and Graves' hyperthyroidism. Study-wide findings and caveats: The majority of expanded thyroid clonotypes above 0.001 frequency also occurred in blood. The model predicted ophthalmopathy progression with roughly 70% sensitivity and less than 85% specificity.

Investigators amplified TCR beta CDR3 regions from RNA transcripts. First-round RT-PCR employed HTBI primers, with a second-round multiplex PCR after it. MiXCR, run by TCRdb on the multiplex PCR reads, gives a single entry per CDR3 protein. The sample has about 370,000 distinct CDR3 sequences, roughly 15% seen once; the top ten hold roughly 2.3%. CDR1 and CDR2 (germline): SGHVS, FNYEAQ. The length of the CDR3 is 15 residues. After removal of 3 bases from V and 3 bases from J, the junction contained 6 bases not matched to a gene. The receptor comes from an adult woman with stable Graves' hyperthyroidism. The source material was peripheral blood. This chain links TRBV7-6 with TRBJ1-2; 8 nucleotides line up with TRBD1. The CDR3 region is CASSLALTGDYGYTF. The CDR3 DNA reads as TGTGCCAGCAGCTTGGCCCTGACAGGGGACTATGGCTACACCTTC.